This is a list of T cell receptor beta chains from one sample in a study of CD4+ T cells in melanoma. Some clones are missing from TCRdb's copy, which holds only in-frame ones; the method was immunoSEQ multiplex PCR. The sample holds about 110,000 clones, about nine tenths seen once. Sample: peripheral blood. Source of these receptors: a human donor with melanoma. CDR3s include the opening cysteine and the closing phenylalanine or tryptophan. Fields, in order: V gene, J gene, clone size, D gene, CDR3 DNA, CDR3 protein. The D gene is left open where the match is weak. Clone size is not always given. Where it is, it says once, few, many or a class for expanded clones.

v_call: TRBV7-3; j_call: TRBJ1-1; clone_size: -; d_call: -; cdr3_nt: TGTGCCAGCAGCTTAACCGGGGTTACTGAAGCTTTCTTT; cdr3_aa: CASSLTGVTEAFF
v_call: TRBV21-1; j_call: TRBJ1-3; clone_size: -; d_call: -; cdr3_nt: TGTGCCAGCAGCAAGGAGGGGGCGACTCGCAGATTTGGAAACACCATATATTTT; cdr3_aa: CASSKEGATRRFGNTIYF
v_call: TRBV19; j_call: TRBJ1-4; clone_size: few; d_call: TRBD1; cdr3_nt: TGTGCCAGTAGTGACACGGGACAGGGCAGAGAAAAACTGTTTTTT; cdr3_aa: CASSDTGQGREKLFF
v_call: TRBV21-1; j_call: TRBJ1-5; clone_size: once; d_call: -; cdr3_nt: TGTGCCAGCAGCGCCGGGACAGGGGATGGCAATCAGCCCCAGCATTTT; cdr3_aa: CASSAGTGDGNQPQHF
v_call: TRBV19; j_call: TRBJ1-5; clone_size: few; d_call: -; cdr3_nt: TGTGCCAGTAGTATACAGGGAACACAGCCCCAGCATTTT; cdr3_aa: CASSIQGTQPQHF
v_call: TRBV28; j_call: TRBJ1-2; clone_size: -; d_call: -; cdr3_nt: TGTGCCAGCAGTTTCTCCGACAAGGGTGGCTACACCTTC; cdr3_aa: CASSFSDKGGYTF
v_call: TRBV11-2; j_call: TRBJ2-1; clone_size: -; d_call: -; cdr3_nt: TGTGCCAGCAGCTTTGTCCCGGCGGGTACCTACAATGAGCAGTTCTTC; cdr3_aa: CASSFVPAGTYNEQFF
v_call: TRBV30; j_call: TRBJ2-1; clone_size: -; d_call: TRBD2; cdr3_nt: TGTGCCTGGAGCGGGGACGGGACTACCTACAATGAGCAGTTCTTC; cdr3_aa: CAWSGDGTTYNEQFF
v_call: TRBV15; j_call: TRBJ1-4; clone_size: -; d_call: -; cdr3_nt: TGTGCCACCAGCAGAAAACTTAATGAAAAACTGTTTTTT; cdr3_aa: CATSRKLNEKLFF
v_call: TRBV6-4; j_call: TRBJ1-1; clone_size: -; d_call: TRBD1; cdr3_nt: TGTGCCAGCAGTCTACACAGGGGATCTGTGAACACTGAAGCTTTCTTT; cdr3_aa: CASSLHRGSVNTEAFF
v_call: TRBV11-2; j_call: TRBJ2-7; clone_size: -; d_call: -; cdr3_nt: TGTGCCAGCAGTGCTTGGTCCCAGGGCGACGAGCAGTACTTC; cdr3_aa: CASSAWSQGDEQYF
v_call: TRBV2; j_call: TRBJ2-7; clone_size: -; d_call: -; cdr3_nt: TGTGCCAGCCAGAAGGGGGGGCTATACGAGCAGTACTTC; cdr3_aa: CASQKGGLYEQYF
v_call: TRBV15; j_call: TRBJ2-1; clone_size: few; d_call: TRBD2; cdr3_nt: TGTGCCACCAGCAGGGGGACTAGCGGGGCTCATGAGCAGTTCTTC; cdr3_aa: CATSRGTSGAHEQFF
v_call: TRBV5-1; j_call: TRBJ1-1; clone_size: -; d_call: -; cdr3_nt: TGCGCCAGCAGCCCGAAGACGGTGAACACTGAAGCTTTCTTT; cdr3_aa: CASSPKTVNTEAFF
v_call: TRBV7-9; j_call: TRBJ1-3; clone_size: -; d_call: -; cdr3_nt: TGTGCCAGCACCGAGGCGCGCGAAGGAAACACCATATATTTT; cdr3_aa: CASTEAREGNTIYF
v_call: TRBV18; j_call: TRBJ2-3; clone_size: -; d_call: -; cdr3_nt: TGTGCCAGCTCGTCTGTCCGCACAGATACGCAGTATTTT; cdr3_aa: CASSSVRTDTQYF